The 32 T cell receptor beta chains below come from one sample, sequenced in a study of cytomegalovirus exposure and HLA in healthy donors. Use of 60 Vbeta and 13 Jbeta primers characterized the PCR. The table came from immunoSEQ multiplex PCR; TCRdb's copy has only in-frame clones and leaves some out. The sample has tens of thousands of clones; about 82% are singletons. The material sequenced was PBMCs. The receptors originated from a man aged 25 to 40 in good health and CMV-seronegative.

The chain carries TRBV5-6 and TRBJ1-4; tentative D call: TRBD1 (6 bases). V shed 5 bases and J shed 1 base, with 9 bases lying between them. From germline, CDR1 is SGHDT and CDR2 YYEEEE. The CDR3 spans 14 residues. The CDR3 is CASRQGGTNEKLFF. CDR3 coding DNA: TGTGCCAGCAGACAAGGGGGAACTAATGAAAAACTGTTTTTT. Supplemented by reference TRBV5-6 and TRBJ1-4, the full variable domain reads DAGVTQSPTHLIKTRGQQVTLRCSPKSGHDTVSWYQQALGQGPQFIFQYYEEEERQRGNFPDRFSGHQFPNYSSELNVNALLLGDSALYLCASRQGGTNEKLFFGSGTQLSVL.

The chain links TRBV27 to TRBJ1-2; TRBD1 aligns across 11 bases. The CDR3 is made up of 15 amino acids. In germline, CDR1 is MNHEY, CDR2 SMNVEV (reference sequence). V lost 8 bases, J lost 4 bases, and 9 bases stayed unmatched. The CDR3 region has the DNA TGTGCCAGCGTCCGGGACAGGGGGTATACCTATGGCTACACCTTC. It codes for CASVRDRGYTYGYTF.

The V and J genes are TRBV5-6 and TRBJ1-4, with 7 bases identical to TRBD1. CDR1 is SGHDT and CDR2 is YYEEEE in the germline V gene. The ends lost 2 bases at V and 6 bases at J; junction bases unmatched: 4. The CDR3 has 14 residues. The CDR3 region is CASSFDRVDEKLFF. The CDR3, as DNA: TGTGCCAGCAGCTTTGACAGGGTGGATGAAAAACTGTTTTTT. The entire variable domain, with the rest obtained from reference TRBV5-6 and TRBJ1-4, is as follows: DAGVTQSPTHLIKTRGQQVTLRCSPKSGHDTVSWYQQALGQGPQFIFQYYEEEERQRGNFPDRFSGHQFPNYSSELNVNALLLGDSALYLCASSFDRVDEKLFFGSGTQLSVL.

The CDR3 nucleotides read TGCGCCAGCAGCCCGACTCTAGCGGACCAAGAGACCCAGTACTTC. Encoded protein: CASSPTLADQETQYF. This sequence joins TRBV4-3 and TRBJ2-5; TRBD2 matches at 7 bases. CDR1 LGHNA and CDR2 YSLEER come from the germline V gene. The CDR3 length is 15 residues. V lost 4 bases and J lost 0; bases outside the gene matches: 5.

The V call is TRBV30, the J call TRBJ1-2; no reliable D call. The CDR3 runs 18 residues. The V and J ends lost 0 bases and 1 base respectively, with 21 bases between them. The germline CDR1 and CDR2 sequences are GTSNPN and SVGIG (reference sequence). CDR3 sequence reads: CAWSVRILARTLNYGYTF. CDR3 coding DNA: TGTGCCTGGAGTGTACGAATTTTGGCCCGAACCCTTAACTATGGCTACACCTTC.

Notes on this clone: Other DNA sequences of this sample code for an identical CDR3. The J gene is TRBJ1-5, the V gene TRBV28; 9 bases are a match to TRBD1. This CDR3 has 13 residues. Germline lookup yields CDR1 MDHEN and CDR2 SYDVKM. V trimming: 5 bases; J trimming: 4 bases; junction bases outside the gene matches: 0. The CDR3: CASSDRGNQPQHF. The DNA for the CDR3 is TGTGCCAGCAGTGACAGGGGGAATCAGCCCCAGCATTTT. Complete variable domain (other parts from reference TRBV28 and TRBJ1-5): DVKVTQSSRYLVKRTGEKVFLECVQDMDHENMFWYRQDPGLGLRLIYFSYDVKMKEKGDIPEGYSVSREKKERFSLILESASTNQTSMYLCASSDRGNQPQHFGDGTRLSIL.

This chain links TRBV15 with TRBJ2-7; TRBD2 aligns across 14 bases. The germline V gene encodes CDR1 LNHNV and CDR2 YYDKDF (reference sequence). The CDR3 runs 18 residues. With V trimmed by 4 bases and J by 4 bases, 12 bases remained unmatched. The CDR3 DNA reads TGTGCCACCAGCAAAGACGCCGGGACTAGCGGGAGTTTATACGAGCAGTACTTC. This translates into CATSKDAGTSGSLYEQYF.

The DNA for the CDR3 is TGTGCCAGCACCTGGGACCAGGGGGACAATGAGCAGTTCTTC. It encodes CASTWDQGDNEQFF. This sequence joins TRBV9 and TRBJ2-1; TRBD1 agrees at 7 bases. There are 14 residues in the CDR3. Germline V CDR1 and CDR2: SGDLS, YYNGEE. V was clipped by 6 bases and J by 5 bases; unmatched bases: 8.

The chain employs TRBV18 and TRBJ1-2; 7 bases line up with TRBD1. The length of the CDR3 is 13 residues. V lost 4 bases and J lost 4; bases outside the gene matches: 3. Per the germline V gene, CDR1 is KGHSH and CDR2 is LQKENI. CDR3 region: CASSLRDSYGYTF. The CDR3 DNA is TGTGCCAGCTCACTACGGGACAGCTATGGCTACACCTTC.

V gene TRBV6-1 combines with J gene TRBJ1-2; a weak D match, TRBD1 (5 bases). The CDR3 is 15 amino acids. Germline CDR1 is MNHNS and CDR2 is SASEGT. Trimming pared 7 bases from V and 4 bases from J, leaving 19 bases between. The CDR3 DNA is TGTGCCAGCACGACAACCCCGGGGGTCTCCTATGGCTACACCTTC. Protein product: CASTTTPGVSYGYTF.

This clone was seen only once. The chain is built from TRBV10-3 and TRBJ2-7; 7 positions match TRBD2. The CDR3 has 14 amino acids. Germline CDR1 is ENHRY and CDR2 is SYGVKD. With 3 bases clipped from V and 5 bases from J, the junction kept 7 bases outside the gene matches. This chain's CDR3 is CAISESETSNEQYF. The CDR3 region has the DNA TGTGCCATCAGTGAAAGCGAGACTAGCAACGAGCAGTACTTC.

The chain employs TRBV2 and TRBJ2-5; the D gene is possibly TRBD2 (6 bases). The germline V gene encodes CDR1 SNHLY and CDR2 FYNNEI. The CDR3 is 16 amino acids. Trimming cost V 7 bases and J 4 bases, with 22 bases left between them. This chain's CDR3 is CASKEAVGGAGETQYF. CDR3 in DNA: TGTGCCAGCAAAGAAGCAGTCGGCGGGGCGGGAGAGACCCAGTACTTC.

The J gene is TRBJ2-1, the V gene TRBV19; no definite D call. The CDR3 extends over 11 amino acids. The germline gives CDR1 LNHDA, CDR2 SQIVND (reference sequence). Trimming pared 5 bases from V and 4 bases from J, leaving 3 bases between. CDR3 DNA: TGTGCCAGTAGTGAGTACAATGAGCAGTTCTTC. Translated: CASSEYNEQFF. The complete variable domain, with remaining parts taken from reference TRBV19 and TRBJ2-1, reads DGGITQSPKYLFRKEGQNVTLSCEQNLNHDAMYWYRQDPGQGLRLIYYSQIVNDFQKGDIAEGYSVSREKKESFPLTVTSAQKNPTAFYLCASSEYNEQFFGPGTRLTVL.

This sequence joins TRBV15 and TRBJ1-2; D ambiguous. Trimming pared 0 bases from V and 7 bases from J, leaving 12 bases between. Per germline, CDR1 LNHNV and CDR2 YYDKDF (reference sequence). This CDR3 contains 14 residues. The CDR3 loop is CATSRDLAGGGYTF. The CDR3 DNA follows: TGTGCCACCAGCAGAGATCTGGCGGGAGGTGGCTACACCTTC.

V usage is TRBV27 and J usage is TRBJ1-5; D possibly corresponds to TRBD1 (6 bases). The CDR3 is 12 amino acids. From germline, CDR1 is MNHEY and CDR2 SMNVEV (reference sequence). V was clipped by 8 bases and J by 7 bases, with 12 bases between them. The CDR3: CASWTTGQPQHF. The DNA of the CDR3 is TGTGCCAGCTGGACGACAGGACAGCCCCAGCATTTT.

The chain recombines TRBV27 with TRBJ1-2, with D possibly being TRBD1 (6 bases). The germline gives CDR1 MNHEY, CDR2 SMNVEV (reference sequence). Trimming stripped 2 bases from V and 3 bases from J, with 7 bases between. This CDR3 has 13 amino acids. DNA for the CDR3: TGTGCCAGCAGTTTAGCAGGGGACTATGGCTACACCTTC. Its protein is CASSLAGDYGYTF.

The J gene is TRBJ1-6, the V gene TRBV4-3, with unresolved D. V was cut by 5 bases and J by 3 bases, with 11 bases left in between. This CDR3 spans 15 amino acids. From germline, CDR1 is LGHNA and CDR2 YSLEER. The CDR3 spells CASSIGLNYNSPLHF. The CDR3 DNA reads as TGCGCCAGCAGCATAGGACTGAACTATAATTCACCCCTCCACTTT.

The CDR3 region has the DNA TGCGCCAGCAGCCGGAGCGGGGACTCCGATACGCAGTATTTT. Its protein product is CASSRSGDSDTQYF. The chain combines TRBV5-1 with TRBJ2-3; 7 bases are a match to TRBD2. With 4 bases clipped from V and 6 bases from J, the junction kept 8 bases outside the gene matches. Germline values: CDR1 SGHRS, CDR2 YFSETQ. The CDR3 runs to 14 residues.

This clone occurred a few times. V usage is TRBV5-5 and J usage is TRBJ1-2; 8 bases are shared with TRBD1. The CDR3 is made up of 17 amino acids. After removal of 0 bases from V and 4 bases from J, the junction contained 11 bases not matched to a gene. From germline, CDR1 is SGHKS and CDR2 YYEKEE (reference sequence). In DNA, the CDR3 is TGTGCCAGCAGCTTGGTAGCTGGACAGGGACTCCTCTATGGCTACACCTTC. It encodes CASSLVAGQGLLYGYTF.

This chain connects TRBV7-8 to TRBJ2-2, with 11 positions matching TRBD1. After removal of 6 bases from V and 5 bases from J, the junction contained 5 bases not matched to a gene. Germline V gene data show CDR1 as SGHVS and CDR2 as FQNEAQ. CDR3 length: 15 residues. CDR3 DNA: TGTGCCAGCAGGGACAGGGGGCGGCGAACCGGGGAGCTGTTTTTT. Translating gives CASRDRGRRTGELFF.

In its sample, this clone was seen a few times. The J gene is TRBJ1-2, the V gene TRBV4-1; no reliable D call. CDR3 size: 12 residues. V shed 2 bases and J shed 8 bases, with 9 bases lying between them. CDR1 is MGHRA and CDR2 is YSYEKL in the germline V gene. DNA for the CDR3: TGCGCCAGCAGCCAACCATACGAGGGCTACACCTTC. It specifies CASSQPYEGYTF.

V and J are TRBV5-4 and TRBJ2-3; 8 bases agree with TRBD2. Germline CDR1 SGHNT, CDR2 YYREEE (reference sequence). Trimming at V came to 0 bases and at J to 1 base, leaving 4 bases not matched to a gene. The CDR3 totals 16 residues. The CDR3 protein is CASSLVPAGGTDTQYF. In DNA, the CDR3 is TGTGCCAGCAGCTTGGTGCCAGCGGGGGGCACAGATACGCAGTATTTT.

This chain joins TRBV19 and TRBJ2-6; maybe TRBD1 (6 bases). Germline lookup yields CDR1 LNHDA and CDR2 SQIVND (reference sequence). The CDR3 loop spans 14 amino acids. The V and J ends lost 6 bases and 6 bases respectively, with 12 bases between them. The CDR3 DNA reads as TGTGCCAGTAGATCGCCGGGACAGGCCAACGTCCTGACTTTC. It is translated as CASRSPGQANVLTF. The variable domain in full, completed from reference TRBV19 and TRBJ2-6, reads DGGITQSPKYLFRKEGQNVTLSCEQNLNHDAMYWYRQDPGQGLRLIYYSQIVNDFQKGDIAEGYSVSREKKESFPLTVTSAQKNPTAFYLCASRSPGQANVLTFGAGSRLTVL.

The rearrangement links TRBV19 to TRBJ2-7, with D possibly matching TRBD2 (6 bases). V lost 4 bases and J lost 4, with 11 bases in between. The CDR3 totals 13 residues. The germline gives CDR1 LNHDA, CDR2 SQIVND (reference sequence). CDR3 region: CASSKRDLYEQYF. The CDR3 nucleotides read TGTGCCAGTAGTAAACGGGACTTGTACGAGCAGTACTTC.

This clone has just a few counts. The chain couples TRBV7-9 to TRBJ2-7, with D unclear. The CDR3 spans 15 residues. Germline V gives CDR1 SEHNR, CDR2 FQNEAQ (reference sequence). V was clipped by 0 bases and J by 5 bases, with 14 bases between them. CDR3 coding DNA: TGTGCCAGCAGCTTAGCTCTTCAGTTCTCTCACGAGCAGTACTTC. Encoded protein: CASSLALQFSHEQYF.

This clone was found a few times. CDR3 coding DNA: TGTGCCAGCTCAATAGCAGGGACAGGGTCTAATTCACCCCTCCACTTT. Translating it yields CASSIAGTGSNSPLHF. The rearrangement uses TRBV28 and TRBJ1-6, with TRBD1 matching over 9 bases. CDR3 size: 16 residues. Germline CDR1 MDHEN, CDR2 SYDVKM. V dropped 8 bases and J dropped 6; count of bases not matched to a gene: 11.

The J gene is TRBJ2-7, the V gene TRBV28; TRBD2 aligns across 7 bases. V lost 5 bases and J lost 0; bases outside the gene matches: 13. The CDR3 spans 17 residues. Germline CDR1 reads MDHEN; CDR2 reads SYDVKM. In nucleotides, the CDR3 is TGTGCCAGCAGTCTTCCGGGGACTATTCGGAGCTCCTACGAGCAGTACTTC. This sequence encodes CASSLPGTIRSSYEQYF.

The rearrangement links TRBV7-3 to TRBJ2-1; 10 bases match TRBD1. The CDR3 length is 18 residues. J was trimmed by 8 bases and V by 1 base; bases with no gene match: 14. From germline, CDR1 is SGHTA and CDR2 FQGTGA. CDR3 in DNA: TGTGCCAGCAGCTTAAGCGGGACAGGGGCCCTCCCTCCCCATGAGCAGTTCTTC. This encodes CASSLSGTGALPPHEQFF.

This sequence joins TRBV5-1 and TRBJ2-7; 7 nucleotides agree with TRBD1. The trim removed 0 bases at V and 7 bases at J, leaving 10 bases unmatched. Germline loops: CDR1 SGHRS, CDR2 YFSETQ. This CDR3 is 15 amino acids long. CDR3 in amino acids: CASSLEWQGEAEQYF. The CDR3 DNA follows: TGCGCCAGCAGCTTGGAATGGCAGGGGGAAGCTGAGCAGTACTTC.

The rearrangement uses TRBV6-1 and TRBJ2-5, with D possibly being TRBD1 (5 bases). Germline CDR1 reads MNHNS; CDR2 reads SASEGT. The V end was cut by 3 bases, the J end by 3 bases, with 8 bases between. CDR3 length: 13 residues. The CDR3 region is CASSEVREETQYF. The DNA of the CDR3 is TGTGCCAGCAGTGAGGTCAGGGAAGAGACCCAGTACTTC.

The chain is built from TRBV6-5 and TRBJ1-1, with 7 bases aligning to TRBD1. V dropped 5 bases and J dropped 1; count of bases not matched to a gene: 1. There are 13 residues in the CDR3. Germline CDR1 and CDR2: MNHEY and SVGAGI. CDR3 sequence reads: CASSQGGNTEAFF. The CDR3 DNA reads TGTGCCAGCAGTCAGGGGGGGAACACTGAAGCTTTCTTT.

The chain employs TRBV7-9 and TRBJ1-2, with D perhaps matching TRBD1 (6 bases). The V gene lost 2 bases and the J gene lost 4 bases, with 11 bases spanning the gap. The V gene's germline CDR1 is SEHNR and CDR2 FQNEAQ (reference sequence). This CDR3 region has 14 residues. The CDR3 nucleotides are TGTGCCAGCAGCTTAAGCGGGGGCGCCTATGGCTACACCTTC. Amino acid sequence: CASSLSGGAYGYTF.